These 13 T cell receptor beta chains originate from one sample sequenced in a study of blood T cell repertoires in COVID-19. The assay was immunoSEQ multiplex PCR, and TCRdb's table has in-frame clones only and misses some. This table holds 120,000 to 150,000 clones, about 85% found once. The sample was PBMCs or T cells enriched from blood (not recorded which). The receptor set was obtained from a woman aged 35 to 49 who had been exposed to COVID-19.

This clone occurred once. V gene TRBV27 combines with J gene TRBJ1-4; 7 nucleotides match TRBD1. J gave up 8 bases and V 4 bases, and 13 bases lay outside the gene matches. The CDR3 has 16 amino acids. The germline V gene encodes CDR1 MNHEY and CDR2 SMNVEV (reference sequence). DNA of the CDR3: TGTGCCAGCAGTTATCGAGGGTCAGGGGGTAAGGAAAAACTGTTTTTT. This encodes CASSYRGSGGKEKLFF.

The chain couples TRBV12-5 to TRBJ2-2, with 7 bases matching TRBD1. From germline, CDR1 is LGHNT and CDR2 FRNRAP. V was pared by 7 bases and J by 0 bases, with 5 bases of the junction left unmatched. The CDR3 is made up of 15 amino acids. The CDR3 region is CASAWGTANTGELFF. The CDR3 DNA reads TGTGCTAGTGCTTGGGGGACAGCGAACACCGGGGAGCTGTTTTTT.

CDR3 DNA sequence: TGTGCCAGTAGTATTGGTCCAGGGCGAAGAATGGGGGAGCTGTTTTTT. It translates to CASSIGPGRRMGELFF. The chain is built from TRBV19 and TRBJ2-2, with D maybe TRBD1 (5 bases). This CDR3 has 16 amino acids. V was clipped by 3 bases and J by 8 bases, with 19 bases between them. Per the germline V gene, CDR1 is LNHDA and CDR2 is SQIVND (reference sequence).

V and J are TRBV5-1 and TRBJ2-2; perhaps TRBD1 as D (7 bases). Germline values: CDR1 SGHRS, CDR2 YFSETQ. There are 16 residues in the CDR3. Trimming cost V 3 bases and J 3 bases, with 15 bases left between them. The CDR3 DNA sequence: TGCGCCAGCAGCTCCGATGGAGGGGGCTACACCGGGGAGCTGTTTTTT. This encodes CASSSDGGGYTGELFF.

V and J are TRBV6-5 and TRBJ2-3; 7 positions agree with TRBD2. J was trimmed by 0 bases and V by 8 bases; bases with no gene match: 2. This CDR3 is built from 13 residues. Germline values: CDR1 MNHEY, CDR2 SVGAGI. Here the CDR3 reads CASHGGSTDTQYF. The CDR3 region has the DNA TGTGCCAGCCACGGGGGGAGCACAGATACGCAGTATTTT.

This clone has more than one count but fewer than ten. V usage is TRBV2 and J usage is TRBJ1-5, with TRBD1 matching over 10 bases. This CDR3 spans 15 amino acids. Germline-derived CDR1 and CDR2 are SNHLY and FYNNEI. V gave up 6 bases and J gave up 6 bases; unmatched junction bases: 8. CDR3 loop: CASRETGGEGQPQHF. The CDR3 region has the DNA TGTGCCAGCAGGGAGACAGGGGGCGAGGGTCAGCCCCAGCATTTT. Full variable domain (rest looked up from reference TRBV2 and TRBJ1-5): EPEVTQTPSHQVTQMGQEVILRCVPISNHLYFYWYRQILGQKVEFLVSFYNNEISEKSEIFDDQFSVERPDGSNFTLKIRSTKLEDSAMYFCASRETGGEGQPQHFGDGTRLSIL.

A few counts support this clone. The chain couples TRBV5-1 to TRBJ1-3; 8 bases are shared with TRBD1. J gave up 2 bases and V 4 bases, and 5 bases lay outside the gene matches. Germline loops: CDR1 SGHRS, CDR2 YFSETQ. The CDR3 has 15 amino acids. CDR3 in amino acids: CASSRGQETGNTIYF. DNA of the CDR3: TGCGCCAGCAGCCGGGGACAGGAAACTGGAAACACCATATATTTT.

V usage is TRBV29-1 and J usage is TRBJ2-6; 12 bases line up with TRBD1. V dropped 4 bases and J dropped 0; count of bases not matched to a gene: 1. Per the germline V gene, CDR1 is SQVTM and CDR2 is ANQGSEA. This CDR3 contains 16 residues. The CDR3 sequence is CSVVGQGASGANVLTF. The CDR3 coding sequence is TGCAGCGTTGTGGGACAGGGGGCCTCTGGGGCCAACGTCCTGACTTTC.

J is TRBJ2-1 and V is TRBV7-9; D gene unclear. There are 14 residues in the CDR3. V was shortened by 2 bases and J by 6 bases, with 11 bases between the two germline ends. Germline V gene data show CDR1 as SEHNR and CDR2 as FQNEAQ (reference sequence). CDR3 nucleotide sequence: TGTGCCAGCAGCTTAATGGCGCTAGGCAATGAGCAGTTCTTC. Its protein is CASSLMALGNEQFF. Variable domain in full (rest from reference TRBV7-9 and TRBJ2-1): DTGVSQNPRHKITKRGQNVTFRCDPISEHNRLYWYRQTLGQGPEFLTYFQNEAQLEKSRLLSDRFSAERPKGSFSTLEIQRTEQGDSAMYLCASSLMALGNEQFFGPGTRLTVL.

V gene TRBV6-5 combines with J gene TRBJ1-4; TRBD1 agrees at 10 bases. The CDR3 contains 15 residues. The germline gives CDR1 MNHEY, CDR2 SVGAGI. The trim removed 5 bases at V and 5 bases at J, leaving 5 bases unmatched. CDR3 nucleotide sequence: TGTGCCAGCAGTCACGACAGGGGGCAAAATGAAAAACTGTTTTTT. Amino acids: CASSHDRGQNEKLFF.

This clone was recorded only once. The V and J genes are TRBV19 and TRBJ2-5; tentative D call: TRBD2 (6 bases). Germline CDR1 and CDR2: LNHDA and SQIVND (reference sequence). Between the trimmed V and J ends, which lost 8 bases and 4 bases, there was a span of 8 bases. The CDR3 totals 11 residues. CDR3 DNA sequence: TGTGCCAGTGGGGAGGCAGAGACCCAGTACTTC. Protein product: CASGEAETQYF.

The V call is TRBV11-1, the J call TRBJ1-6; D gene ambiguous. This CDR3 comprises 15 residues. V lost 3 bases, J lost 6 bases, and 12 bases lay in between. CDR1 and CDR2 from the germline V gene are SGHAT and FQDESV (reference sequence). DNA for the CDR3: TGTGCCAGCAGCTTTCGCCGGGTCGGTAATTCACCCCTCCACTTT. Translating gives CASSFRRVGNSPLHF.

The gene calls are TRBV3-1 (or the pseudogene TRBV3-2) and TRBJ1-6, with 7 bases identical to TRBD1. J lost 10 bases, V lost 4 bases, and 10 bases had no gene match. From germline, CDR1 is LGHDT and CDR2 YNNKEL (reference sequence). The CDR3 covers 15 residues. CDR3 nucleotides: TGTGCCAGCAGCCCATACAGGGGCGAACTCTCACCCCTCCACTTT. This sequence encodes CASSPYRGELSPLHF.